This T cell receptor (beta chain) is from a study of blood T cell repertoires in COVID-19 (dated by TCRdb to about 2020). About the full investigation: The collaborator samples originated in the United States, Italy and Spain and spanned the acute and convalescent phases of COVID-19. The material from the prospective study consisted of cDNA or gDNA derived from T cells, B-cell-depleted T cells, or PBMCs. Deeply sampled blood TCRbeta repertoires from subjects exposed to, actively infected with, or recovered from COVID-19 were included in the dataset. A freely available public database, intended as a resource for researchers studying the immune response to SARS-CoV-2, is where the repertoires were released. Samples came from the ongoing ImmuneRACE study (first 160 participants) plus 1,254 subjects from 6 global collaborators. Nearly every sample came with metadata listing a de-identified subject ID, COVID-19 status, age in years and sex. Where available, HLA class I and class II types were obtained from metadata supplied by the sample provider rather than from assay-based typing. The paper's findings and limits, for the study overall: The quantity of clinical and demographic metadata differed by source and by participant and was supplied without curation.

V loses 9 bases, J loses 4 bases, and the germline ends lie 16 bases apart. Its CDR3 holds 14 amino acids, cysteine through phenylalanine. Only CDR3 DNA is held: 42 bases, read in frame from base 1. The germline V gene encodes CDR1 SEHNR and CDR2 FQNEAQ (reference sequence). The immunoSEQ Assay, a bias-controlled multiplex PCR, was used to amplify TCRbeta CDR3 regions from genomic DNA. Processing in the source paper ran as follows. Within the assay, amplification of reference gene primers was used to estimate how many nucleated cells each sample contained. To quantify the absolute abundance of each unique TCRbeta CDR3 rearrangement, sequence reads were collapsed and filtered. For each sample, productive Simpson clonality was calculated by taking the square root of Simpson's diversity index across productive rearrangements. As stored in TCRdb, this immuneACCESS dataset retains in-frame rearrangements with V and J assigned. A fraction of the clones does not appear; measured against another copy, unresolved V genes explain less than half of the discrepancy, and the remainder lacks a known reason. For V, J and clone size, that table is used; D and trimming come from the DNA. This sample holds 250,000 to 300,000 clones; 90% were observed only once. 1% to 1.3% of the sample goes to the ten largest clones.

In regard to this clone: Its binding antigen is unknown. Within one base of it there is no much larger clone, and no base qualities were kept.

Enrolling through a virtual design, the prospective study's participants ranged in age from roughly 18 to 95 years and lived across roughly 23 United States geographic areas. In the prospective study, participants were assigned to cohorts based on the clinical history participants reported in a screening survey and a study questionnaire. ImmuneRACE Cohort 3 recovered participants were defined by two consecutive negative NP/OP PCR tests, healthcare professional clearance, or symptom resolution. Mobile phlebotomists in the prospective study collected whole blood, serum and a nasopharyngeal or oropharyngeal swab from every participant. Additional blood draws and questionnaires over a roughly two-month period could optionally be provided by prospective study participants. Prospective study blood samples were shipped either frozen or at room temperature before DNA extraction.

The sequenced material came from PBMCs or T cells enriched from blood (not recorded which). This receptor was obtained from a woman in her 30s who had recovered from COVID-19. The chain is encoded by TRBV7-9 joined to TRBJ2-1; perhaps TRBD2 is the D gene, with 6 bases matching. The CDR3 has the sequence CASGPPSAYNEQFF. Here is the DNA: TGTGCCAGTGGCCCACCTAGCGCTTACAATGAGCAGTTCTTC.